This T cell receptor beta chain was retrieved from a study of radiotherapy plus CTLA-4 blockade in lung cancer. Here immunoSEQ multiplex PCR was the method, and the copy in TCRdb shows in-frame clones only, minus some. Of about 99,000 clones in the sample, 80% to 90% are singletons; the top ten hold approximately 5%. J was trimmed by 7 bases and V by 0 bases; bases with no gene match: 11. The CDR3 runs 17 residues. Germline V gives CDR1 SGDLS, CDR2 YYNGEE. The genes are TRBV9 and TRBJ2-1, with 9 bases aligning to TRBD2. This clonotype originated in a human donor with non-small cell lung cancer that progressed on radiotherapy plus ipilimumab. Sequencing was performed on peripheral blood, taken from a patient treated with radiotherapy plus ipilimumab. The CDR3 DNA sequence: TGTGCCAGCAGCGTAGTGGATGCGGGAGGGCCGGGGAATGAGCAGTTCTTC. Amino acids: CASSVVDAGGPGNEQFF.